These 18 T cell receptor beta chains were all obtained from the same sample, sequenced in a study of shared clonotypes between healthy human individuals. Measured with immunoSEQ multiplex PCR; TCRdb has only the in-frame clones, and not every one. Of approximately 600,000 clones listed, roughly 95% are singletons. Positively selected for CCR7, the CD45RO-negative cells used as naive CD8 cells excluded terminally differentiated effector memory CD45RA+ cells. Sequenced: naive CD8+ T cells sorted from blood. The receptors were sampled from a woman aged 25-40 years in good health.

The chain joins TRBV19 to TRBJ1-2; no definite D call. Trimming took 3 bases from V and 4 from J, leaving 12 bases between them. The CDR3 is 14 residues long. Looked up from germline, CDR1 is LNHDA and CDR2 is SQIVND (reference sequence). In nucleotides, the CDR3 is TGTGCCAGTAGTATTCGGGATAACCTCTATGGCTACACCTTC. It codes for CASSIRDNLYGYTF.

The chain links TRBV5-1 to TRBJ2-7; 7 bases align to TRBD1. This CDR3 comprises 14 residues. V lost 4 bases, J lost 2 bases, and 6 bases stayed unmatched. Germline-derived CDR1 and CDR2 are SGHRS and YFSETQ. The CDR3 DNA reads as TGCGCCAGCAGCGTAACCGGGACAGCCTACGAGCAGTACTTC. Translation: CASSVTGTAYEQYF. Supplemented by reference TRBV5-1 and TRBJ2-7, the full variable domain reads KAGVTQTPRYLIKTRGQQVTLSCSPISGHRSVSWYQQTPGQGLQFLFEYFSETQRNKGNFPGRFSGRQFSNSRSEMNVSTLELGDSALYLCASSVTGTAYEQYFGPGTRLTVT.

The V and J genes are TRBV19 and TRBJ2-7; the D gene is possibly TRBD2 (6 bases). Germline CDR1 is LNHDA and CDR2 is SQIVND (reference sequence). CDR3 size: 13 residues. Trimming took 9 bases from V and 2 from J, leaving 14 bases between them. CDR3 sequence reads: CASGSPQPYEQYF. The CDR3 DNA sequence: TGTGCCAGCGGGAGCCCCCAGCCCTACGAGCAGTACTTC. The full variable domain, with the rest looked up from reference TRBV19 and TRBJ2-7, is DGGITQSPKYLFRKEGQNVTLSCEQNLNHDAMYWYRQDPGQGLRLIYYSQIVNDFQKGDIAEGYSVSREKKESFPLTVTSAQKNPTAFYLCASGSPQPYEQYFGPGTRLTVT.

The chain links TRBV10-1 to TRBJ2-5; possibly TRBD2 for D (5 bases). The V end lost 3 bases, the J end lost 11 bases, and 13 bases lay between the germline ends. The CDR3 sequence is 12 residues long. Per the germline V gene, CDR1 is WNHNN and CDR2 is SYGVQD (reference sequence). The CDR3 spells CASSDSEVEQYF. The CDR3 bases are TGCGCCAGCAGTGACTCGGAGGTTGAGCAGTACTTC.

V gene TRBV5-6 combines with J gene TRBJ2-7, with TRBD1 matching 7 bases. The CDR3 consists of 16 residues. Germline V gene sequence: CDR1 SGHDT, CDR2 YYEEEE. The trim removed 0 bases at V and 1 base at J, leaving 7 bases unmatched. This CDR3 reads CASSLESGQLSYEQYF. The CDR3 DNA reads as TGTGCCAGCAGCTTGGAGTCGGGACAGCTATCCTACGAGCAGTACTTC.

The chain couples TRBV27 to TRBJ2-1; 9 nucleotides align to TRBD1. This CDR3 has 16 residues. After removal of 3 bases from V and 1 base from J, the junction contained 4 bases not matched to a gene. Germline V gene data show CDR1 as MNHEY and CDR2 as SMNVEV (reference sequence). The CDR3 sequence: CASSFSDRGSYNEQFF. In nucleotides, the CDR3 is TGTGCCAGCAGTTTCTCTGACAGGGGGTCCTACAATGAGCAGTTCTTC.

A remark on this clone: Other DNA sequences in the same sample also yield this CDR3. The J gene is TRBJ2-7, the V gene TRBV28, with 10 bases matching TRBD2. The CDR3 contains 14 residues. The trim removed 6 bases at V and 2 bases at J, leaving 4 bases unmatched. Germline loops: CDR1 MDHEN, CDR2 SYDVKM. The CDR3 DNA follows: TGTGCCAGCAGCTGGACTAGCGGCACCTACGAGCAGTACTTC. Its translation: CASSWTSGTYEQYF.

This chain links TRBV11-2 with TRBJ2-7, with D uncertain. Looked up from germline, CDR1 is SGHAT and CDR2 is FQNNGV. Deletions cut 3 bases from V and 0 bases from J, with 15 bases between. The CDR3 sequence is 16 residues long. CDR3 in amino acids: CASSLKWRPSSYEQYF. The CDR3 nucleotides read TGTGCCAGCAGCTTGAAGTGGCGGCCCAGCTCCTACGAGCAGTACTTC.

The chain couples TRBV9 to TRBJ2-1; 7 positions agree with TRBD2. CDR1 is SGDLS, CDR2 YYNGEE, per germline. This CDR3 has 12 residues. The V and J ends lost 7 bases and 9 bases, in that order; junction bases with no gene match: 7. The CDR3 sequence is CASSGGSFEQFF. CDR3 nucleotides: TGTGCCAGCTCGGGCGGGAGTTTTGAGCAGTTCTTC.

The chain uses TRBV6-5 and TRBJ2-5; D gene ambiguous. Germline CDR1 reads MNHEY; CDR2 reads SVGAGI. V was cut by 6 bases and J by 1 base, with 9 bases left in between. The length of the CDR3 is 13 residues. The chain's CDR3 is CASSQLGQETQYF. Written as DNA, the CDR3 is TGTGCCAGCAGCCAACTGGGCCAAGAGACCCAGTACTTC.

As regards this clone: Other DNA sequences in this sample translate to the same CDR3. The rearrangement links TRBV10-2 to TRBJ2-7; D is unresolved. Germline lookup yields CDR1 WSHSY and CDR2 SAAADI. Trimming removed 4 bases at V and 3 bases at J, with 7 bases between. The CDR3 totals 12 residues. CDR3 coding DNA: TGCGCCAGCAGTGTCCCGGGCTACGAGCAGTACTTC. This translates into CASSVPGYEQYF.

V gene TRBV20-1 combines with J gene TRBJ2-5; D gene ambiguous. CDR1 and CDR2 (germline): DFQATT, SNEGSKA (reference sequence). The germline V and J ends were trimmed by 4 bases and 3 bases, with 3 bases remaining between them. CDR3 length equals 10 residues. CDR3 loop: CSANKETQYF. The DNA of the CDR3 is TGCAGTGCTAATAAAGAGACCCAGTACTTC.

The chain has TRBV14 and TRBJ2-5; 8 bases are shared with TRBD1. The V and J ends lost 3 bases and 5 bases, in that order; junction bases with no gene match: 5. This CDR3 spans 14 amino acids. Germline values: CDR1 SGHDN, CDR2 FVKESK. Written as DNA, the CDR3 is TGTGCCAGCAGCCAGCGGACAGGGTGGGAGACCCAGTACTTC. Protein: CASSQRTGWETQYF.

V is TRBV7-9 and J is TRBJ2-7; 8 nucleotides line up with TRBD2. Unmatched junction bases numbered 13, after V lost 3 bases and J lost 6 bases. The CDR3 extends over 16 amino acids. Germline CDR1 reads SEHNR; CDR2 reads FQNEAQ (reference sequence). CDR3 protein: CASSFSAGGLGGEQYF. The DNA of the CDR3 is TGTGCCAGCAGCTTTTCGGCGGGAGGCCTGGGTGGCGAGCAGTACTTC.

In the case of this clone: The sample holds other DNA sequences that translate to the same CDR3. The gene calls are TRBV7-8 and TRBJ2-7; no clear D. Trimming removed 3 bases at V and 3 bases at J, with 3 bases between. Germline assignment: CDR1 SGHVS and CDR2 FQNEAQ. The CDR3 contains 11 residues. CDR3 bases: TGTGCCAGCAGCTTCAGCTACGAGCAGTACTTC. Residues: CASSFSYEQYF.

CDR3 bases: TGTGCCAGCATAGCGGGGAATGATTTCAATGAGCAGTTCTTC. Its protein product is CASIAGNDFNEQFF. The chain carries TRBV28 and TRBJ2-1; 8 nucleotides match TRBD2. The V gene end was trimmed by 7 bases and the J gene end by 6 bases; junction bases not matched to a gene: 8. The CDR3 contains 14 residues. Germline assignment: CDR1 MDHEN and CDR2 SYDVKM.

This rearrangement joins TRBV5-6 to TRBJ2-7; D uncertain. From germline, CDR1 is SGHDT and CDR2 YYEEEE. The CDR3 is made up of 14 amino acids. The ends were cut back, 3 bases at V and 0 bases at J, with 10 bases in the middle. The CDR3: CASSSGLGSYEQYF. In DNA form, the CDR3 reads TGTGCCAGCAGCTCCGGGCTCGGCTCCTACGAGCAGTACTTC.

This chain uses TRBV28 with TRBJ2-7, with no clear D. The CDR3 totals 11 residues. The V end was cut by 4 bases, the J end by 6 bases, with 7 bases between. Germline V lookup: CDR1 MDHEN, CDR2 SYDVKM. For the CDR3, the DNA is TGTGCCAGCAGTTCCTATGGCGAGCAGTACTTC. Protein: CASSSYGEQYF.